The 3 T cell receptor beta chains below were found in one sample sequenced in a study of T cell responses to AZD1222 COVID-19 vaccine. Method: immunoSEQ multiplex PCR; TCRdb's copy keeps in-frame clones and lacks some. The repertoire includes 130,000 to 150,000 clones, 92% of them detected once, and under 2% sits in the top ten. Here the sequenced sample was peripheral blood, taken on day 0 of AZD1222 vaccination. These receptors came from an adult in good health.

This chain joins TRBV3-1 (or the pseudogene TRBV3-2) and TRBJ2-7, with 8 bases matching TRBD1. CDR1 and CDR2 from the germline V gene are LGHDT and YNNKEL (reference sequence). The trim removed 0 bases at V and 0 bases at J, leaving 1 base unmatched. There are 15 residues in the CDR3. The CDR3 DNA follows: TGTGCCAGCAGCCAAGATGGGACAGGCTCCTACGAGCAGTACTTC. This translates into CASSQDGTGSYEQYF.

The chain uses TRBV7-2 and TRBJ2-1; 11 bases align to TRBD2. The V gene's germline CDR1 is SGHTA and CDR2 FQGNSA. The CDR3 runs 15 residues. V trimming: 7 bases; J trimming: 3 bases; junction bases outside the gene matches: 5. DNA of the CDR3: TGTGCCAGCATCCCCGGACTAGCGGGCTACAATGAGCAGTTCTTC. This codes for CASIPGLAGYNEQFF.

The V gene is TRBV5-1, the J gene TRBJ2-3, with 7 bases identical to TRBD1. Unmatched junction bases numbered 6, after V lost 4 bases and J lost 4 bases. Germline values: CDR1 SGHRS, CDR2 YFSETQ. The CDR3 sequence is 14 residues long. For the CDR3, the DNA is TGCGCCAGCAGCCTACGGGACAGACCAGATACGCAGTATTTT. It codes for CASSLRDRPDTQYF.